A selection of T cell receptor beta chains follows, all from one sample in a study of blood T cell repertoires in COVID-19. Libraries were prepared by immunoSEQ multiplex PCR; TCRdb keeps only in-frame clonotypes and omits some of them. The table includes 200,000 or so clones, approximately 84% detected once. Sequenced: PBMCs or T cells enriched from blood (not recorded which). Source of these receptors: a man aged 40-50 years who had recovered from COVID-19. Each CDR3 is given with its conserved first and last residue.

j_call: TRBJ2-5; v_call: TRBV3-1/TRBV3-2; cdr3_aa: CASKPDGNQETQYF
j_call: TRBJ2-5; v_call: TRBV11-2; cdr3_aa: CASSLDNTQVGTQYF
j_call: TRBJ2-1; v_call: TRBV5-6; cdr3_aa: CASSLGASGVYNEQFF
j_call: TRBJ2-1; v_call: TRBV14; cdr3_aa: CASSPTLLAGGYNEQFF
j_call: TRBJ1-3; v_call: TRBV5-1; cdr3_aa: CASTITGAGGSGNTIYF
j_call: TRBJ2-7; v_call: TRBV19; cdr3_aa: CASSITLTSGRSYEQYF
j_call: TRBJ2-3; v_call: TRBV18; cdr3_aa: CASSPRVQDDTQYF
j_call: TRBJ1-6; v_call: TRBV30; cdr3_aa: CAWSGMGGRHSPLHF
j_call: TRBJ1-3; v_call: TRBV7-9; cdr3_aa: CASSGLTGLSGNTIYF
j_call: TRBJ2-2; v_call: TRBV2; cdr3_aa: CASKLRHAPTNTGELFF
j_call: TRBJ1-5; v_call: TRBV30; cdr3_aa: CAWSVDSNQPQHF
j_call: TRBJ1-3; v_call: TRBV30; cdr3_aa: CAWSLPGTGSGNTIYF
j_call: TRBJ2-3; v_call: TRBV19; cdr3_aa: CASSIGWAGETDTQYF
j_call: TRBJ1-1; v_call: TRBV19; cdr3_aa: CASSMDRTNTEAFF
j_call: TRBJ1-2; v_call: TRBV24-1; cdr3_aa: CATSPGQVNYGYTF
j_call: TRBJ1-1; v_call: TRBV7-6; cdr3_aa: CASSSLPGHNTEAFF
j_call: TRBJ2-2; v_call: TRBV12-3/TRBV12-4; cdr3_aa: CASSSNVGGELFF
j_call: TRBJ1-6; v_call: TRBV19; cdr3_aa: CASSTKTGGAGPLHF
j_call: TRBJ2-5; v_call: TRBV14; cdr3_aa: CASSRGQGLQETQYF
j_call: TRBJ2-7; v_call: TRBV11-2; cdr3_aa: CASSLERSPYEQYF
j_call: TRBJ2-3; v_call: TRBV2; cdr3_aa: CASSNQGWGTDTQYF
j_call: TRBJ1-2; v_call: TRBV6-2/TRBV6-3; cdr3_aa: CASSYGADYGYTF
j_call: TRBJ2-1; v_call: TRBV9; cdr3_aa: CASSPTIAGGDNEQFF
j_call: TRBJ2-5; v_call: TRBV7-8; cdr3_aa: CASSLFQGPSETQYF
j_call: TRBJ1-1; v_call: TRBV9; cdr3_aa: CASSLSPNTEAFF
j_call: TRBJ1-1; v_call: TRBV6-2/TRBV6-3; cdr3_aa: CASSYFIQFEAFF
j_call: TRBJ2-7; v_call: TRBV12-3/TRBV12-4; cdr3_aa: CASSSLTWYEQYF
j_call: TRBJ1-2; v_call: TRBV6-5; cdr3_aa: CASTYYLQGGYTF
j_call: TRBJ2-7; v_call: TRBV2; cdr3_aa: CASSEGAGRVYEQYF
j_call: TRBJ2-7; v_call: TRBV19; cdr3_aa: CASRNRGGAEQYF
j_call: TRBJ2-7; v_call: TRBV9; cdr3_aa: CASSGAGQEPEQYF
j_call: TRBJ2-1; v_call: TRBV9; cdr3_aa: CASSVSESATETYNEQFF
j_call: TRBJ1-1; v_call: TRBV5-1; cdr3_aa: CASSLTENTEAFF
j_call: TRBJ2-3; v_call: TRBV5-5; cdr3_aa: CASTSGAPTPDTQYF
j_call: TRBJ1-1; v_call: TRBV10-1; cdr3_aa: CASSESPGDANTEAFF
j_call: TRBJ2-3; v_call: TRBV3-1/TRBV3-2; cdr3_aa: CASSQGGLAGGPTDTQYF
j_call: TRBJ2-1; v_call: TRBV3-1/TRBV3-2; cdr3_aa: CASRTSGGPYNEQFF
j_call: TRBJ2-7; v_call: TRBV7-9; cdr3_aa: CASSEPWDRPGDYEQYF
j_call: TRBJ2-1; v_call: TRBV6-1; cdr3_aa: CASSEAFGGGASYNEQFF
j_call: TRBJ1-1; v_call: TRBV19; cdr3_aa: CASSRGRTVNTEAFF
j_call: TRBJ1-5; v_call: TRBV30; cdr3_aa: CAWSALRGGSQPQHF
j_call: TRBJ1-3; v_call: TRBV9; cdr3_aa: CASSVDGLAGNTIYF
j_call: TRBJ1-1; v_call: TRBV5-1; cdr3_aa: CASSSRGRNTEAFF
j_call: TRBJ1-2; v_call: TRBV10-2; cdr3_aa: CASSEVDYGYTF
j_call: TRBJ2-3; v_call: TRBV4-1; cdr3_aa: CASSPGLSTQPQYF